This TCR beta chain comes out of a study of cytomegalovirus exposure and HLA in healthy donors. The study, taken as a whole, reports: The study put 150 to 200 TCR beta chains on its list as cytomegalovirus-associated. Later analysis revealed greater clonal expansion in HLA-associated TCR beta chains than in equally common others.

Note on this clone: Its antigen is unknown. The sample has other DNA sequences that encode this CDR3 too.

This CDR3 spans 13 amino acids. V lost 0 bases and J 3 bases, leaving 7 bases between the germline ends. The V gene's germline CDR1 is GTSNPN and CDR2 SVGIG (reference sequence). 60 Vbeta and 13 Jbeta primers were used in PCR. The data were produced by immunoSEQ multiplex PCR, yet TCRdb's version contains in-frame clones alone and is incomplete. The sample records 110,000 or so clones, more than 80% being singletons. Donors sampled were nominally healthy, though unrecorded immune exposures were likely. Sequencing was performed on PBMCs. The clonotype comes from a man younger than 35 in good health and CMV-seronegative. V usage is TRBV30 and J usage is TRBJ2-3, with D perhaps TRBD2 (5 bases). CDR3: CAWSVGGTDTQYF. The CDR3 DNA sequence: TGTGCCTGGAGTGTAGGAGGTACAGATACGCAGTATTTT.